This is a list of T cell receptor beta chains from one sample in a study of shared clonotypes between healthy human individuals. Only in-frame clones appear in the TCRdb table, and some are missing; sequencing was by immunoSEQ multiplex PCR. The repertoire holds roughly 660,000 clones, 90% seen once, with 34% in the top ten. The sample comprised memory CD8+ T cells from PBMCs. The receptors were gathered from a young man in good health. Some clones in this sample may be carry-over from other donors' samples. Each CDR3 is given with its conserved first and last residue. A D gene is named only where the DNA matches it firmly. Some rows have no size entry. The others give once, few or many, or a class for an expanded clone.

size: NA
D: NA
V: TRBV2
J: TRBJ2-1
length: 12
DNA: TGTGCCAGCAGTGAAACTTACAATGAGCAGTTCTTC
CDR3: CASSETYNEQFF

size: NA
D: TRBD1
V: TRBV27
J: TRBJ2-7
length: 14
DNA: TGTGCCAGCAGTGACCGGGACAGAGCCTACGAGCAGTACTTC
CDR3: CASSDRDRAYEQYF

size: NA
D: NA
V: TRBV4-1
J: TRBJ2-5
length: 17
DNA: TGCGCCAGCAGCCAAGTTGAGCGCAGGGACAACCAAGAGACCCAGTACTTC
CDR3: CASSQVERRDNQETQYF

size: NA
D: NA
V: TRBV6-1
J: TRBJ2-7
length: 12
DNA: TGTGCCAGCAGTGAAGGAGGTTACGAGCAGTACTTC
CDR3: CASSEGGYEQYF

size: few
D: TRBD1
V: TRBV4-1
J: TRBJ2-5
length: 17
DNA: TGCGCCAGCAGCCCTGAGACAGGGACGGTCGTCCAAGAGACCCAGTACTTC
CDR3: CASSPETGTVVQETQYF

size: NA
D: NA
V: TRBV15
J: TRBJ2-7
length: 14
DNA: TGTGCCACCAGCAGAGTGACCTTGCCGGGCGAGCAGTACTTC
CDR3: CATSRVTLPGEQYF

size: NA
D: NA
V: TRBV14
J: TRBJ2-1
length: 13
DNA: TGTGCCAGCAGCCAGGTCATCCACCCGAGGCAGTTCTTC
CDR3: CASSQVIHPRQFF

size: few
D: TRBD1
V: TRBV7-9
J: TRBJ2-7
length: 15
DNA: TGTGCCAGCAGCGGCCCGACAGGGGGCACCTACGAGCAGTACTTC
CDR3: CASSGPTGGTYEQYF

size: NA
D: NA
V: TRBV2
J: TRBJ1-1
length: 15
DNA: TGTGCCAGCAGTGAATTCATAGGAGTCGGGACTGAAGCTTTCTTT
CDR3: CASSEFIGVGTEAFF

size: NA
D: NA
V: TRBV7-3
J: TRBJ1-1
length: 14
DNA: TGTGCCAGCAGCTTAACGGGAGGACACCCTGAAGCTTTCTTT
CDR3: CASSLTGGHPEAFF

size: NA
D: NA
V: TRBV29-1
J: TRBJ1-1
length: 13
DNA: TGCAGCGTTGTTCCCTCGGAGAACACTGAAGCTTTCTTT
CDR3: CSVVPSENTEAFF

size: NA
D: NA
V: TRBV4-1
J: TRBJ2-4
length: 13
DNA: TGCGCCAGCAGCCAAGTGGTCGGTGGCATTCAGTACTTC
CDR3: CASSQVVGGIQYF

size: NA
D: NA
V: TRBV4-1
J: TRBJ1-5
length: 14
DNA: TGCGCCAGCAGCCAAGAGGGGGGCGTCCAGCCCCAGCATTTT
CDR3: CASSQEGGVQPQHF

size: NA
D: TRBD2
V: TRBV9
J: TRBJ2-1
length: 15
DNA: TGTGCCAGCAGCGCTACTAGCGGGAGACTCAATGAGCAGTTCTTC
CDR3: CASSATSGRLNEQFF

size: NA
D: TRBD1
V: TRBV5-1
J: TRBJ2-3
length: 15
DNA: TGCGCCAGCAGCTTAAGAGGACAGGGAACAGATACGCAGTATTTT
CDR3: CASSLRGQGTDTQYF

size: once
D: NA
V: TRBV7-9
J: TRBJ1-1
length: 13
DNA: TGTGCCCCCCTTCGGGACGTGAACACTGAAGCTTTCTTT
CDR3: CAPLRDVNTEAFF

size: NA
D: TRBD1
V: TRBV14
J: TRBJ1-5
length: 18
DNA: TGTGCCAGCAGCCGAACAAGACAGGGCGGGGGGGAGTATCAGCCCCAGCATTTT
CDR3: CASSRTRQGGGEYQPQHF

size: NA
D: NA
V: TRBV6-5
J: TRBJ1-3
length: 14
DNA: TGTGCCAGCAGTTATTTGGGCCCTGGAAACACCATATATTTT
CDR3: CASSYLGPGNTIYF

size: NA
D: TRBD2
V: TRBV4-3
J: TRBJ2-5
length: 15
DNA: TGCGCCAGCAGCATGAGGACTAGCGGGACGGAGACCCAGTACTTC
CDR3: CASSMRTSGTETQYF

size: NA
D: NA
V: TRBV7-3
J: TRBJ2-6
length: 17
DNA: TGTGCCAGCAGCTCGCGGACAGACCCGTCTGGGGCCAACGTCCTGACTTTC
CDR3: CASSSRTDPSGANVLTF

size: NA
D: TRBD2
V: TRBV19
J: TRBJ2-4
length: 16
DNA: TGTGCCAGTAGTATTAGGGCGGGAGGTGCCAAAAACATTCAGTACTTC
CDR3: CASSIRAGGAKNIQYF

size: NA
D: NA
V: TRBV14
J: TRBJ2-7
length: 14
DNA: TGTGCCAGCAGCCGAGGCAGGGAGTTATATGAGCAGTACTTC
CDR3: CASSRGRELYEQYF

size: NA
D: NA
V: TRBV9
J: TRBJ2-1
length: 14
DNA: TGTGCCAGCAGCGTAGACTCAGGAAACAATGAGCAGTTCTTC
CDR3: CASSVDSGNNEQFF

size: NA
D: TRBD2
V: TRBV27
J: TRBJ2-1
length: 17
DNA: TGTGCCAGCGGGGAATGGCCCGGGACTAGCTCCTACAATGAGCAGTTCTTC
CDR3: CASGEWPGTSSYNEQFF

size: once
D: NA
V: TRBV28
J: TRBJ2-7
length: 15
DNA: TGTGCCAGCACCGAAGAGGGGAGTAAGGATTACGAGCAGTACTTC
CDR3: CASTEEGSKDYEQYF

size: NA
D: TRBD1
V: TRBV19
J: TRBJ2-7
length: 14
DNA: TGTGCCAGTAGTAGTGGGACAGGCCCTTACGAGCAGTACTTC
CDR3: CASSSGTGPYEQYF

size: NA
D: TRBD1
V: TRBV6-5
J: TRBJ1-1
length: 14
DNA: TGTGCCAGCAGCCCGACAGGGAGTAACACTGAAGCTTTCTTT
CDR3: CASSPTGSNTEAFF

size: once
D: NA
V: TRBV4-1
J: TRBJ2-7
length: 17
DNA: TGCGCCAGCAGCCAAGCCTACGGGACAAAGTTTACCTACGAGCAGTACTTC
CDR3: CASSQAYGTKFTYEQYF

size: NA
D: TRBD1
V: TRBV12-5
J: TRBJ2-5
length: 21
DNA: TGTGCTAGTGGTTTCACCCCCCTTGGGACAGGGGCAAGGGATTACCAAGAGACCCAGTACTTC
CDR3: CASGFTPLGTGARDYQETQYF

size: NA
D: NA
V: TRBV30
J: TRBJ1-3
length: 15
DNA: TGTGCCTGGGGCACAGGGACGTCCTCTGGAAACACCATATATTTT
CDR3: CAWGTGTSSGNTIYF

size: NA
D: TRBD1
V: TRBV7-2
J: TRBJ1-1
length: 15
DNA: TGTGCCAGCAGCCTATCCGACAGGGCAATCACTGAAGCTTTCTTT
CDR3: CASSLSDRAITEAFF

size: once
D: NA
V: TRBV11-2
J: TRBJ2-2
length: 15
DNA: TGTGCCAGCAGCCATCATTACGGGGGCACCGGGGAGCTGTTTTTT
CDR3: CASSHHYGGTGELFF

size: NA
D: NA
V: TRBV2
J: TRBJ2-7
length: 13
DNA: TGTGCCAGCAGTCATGGCGAGGGAGGCGAGCAGTACTTC
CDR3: CASSHGEGGEQYF

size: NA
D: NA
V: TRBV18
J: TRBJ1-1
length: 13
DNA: TGTGCCAGCTGTGTCTCGAGGGACACTGAAGCTTTCTTT
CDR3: CASCVSRDTEAFF

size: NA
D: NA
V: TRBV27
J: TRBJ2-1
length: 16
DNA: TGTGCCAGCAGTTTATACGGGCGGGGAACCTACAATGAGCAGTTCTTC
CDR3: CASSLYGRGTYNEQFF

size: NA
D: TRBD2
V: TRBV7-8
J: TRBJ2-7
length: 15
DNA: TGTGCCAGCAGCATGCTAGCGGGAGAGGGTTACGAGCAGTACTTC
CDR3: CASSMLAGEGYEQYF

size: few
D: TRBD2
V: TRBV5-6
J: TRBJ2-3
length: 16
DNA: TGTGCCAGCAGCTCAGGCGGGAGGGGTAGGACAGATACGCAGTATTTT
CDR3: CASSSGGRGRTDTQYF

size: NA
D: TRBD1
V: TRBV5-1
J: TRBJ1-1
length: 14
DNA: TGCGCCAGCAGCGCAGGGACAGGGGATACTGAAGCTTTCTTT
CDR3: CASSAGTGDTEAFF

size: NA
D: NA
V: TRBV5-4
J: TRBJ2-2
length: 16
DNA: TGTGCCAGCAGCTTACTGACAGGCGCGAACACCGGGGAGCTGTTTTTT
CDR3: CASSLLTGANTGELFF

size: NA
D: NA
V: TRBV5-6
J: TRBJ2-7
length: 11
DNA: TGTGCCAGCAGCTGGGGCGGCGAGCAGTACTTC
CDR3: CASSWGGEQYF

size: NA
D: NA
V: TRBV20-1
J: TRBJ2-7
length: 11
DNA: TGCAGTGCCAGAGACACTTACGAGCAGTACTTC
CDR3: CSARDTYEQYF

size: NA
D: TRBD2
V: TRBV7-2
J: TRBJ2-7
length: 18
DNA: TGTGCCAGCAGCTTTGGACTAGCGGGGACTGGGTACTCCTACGAGCAGTACTTC
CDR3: CASSFGLAGTGYSYEQYF